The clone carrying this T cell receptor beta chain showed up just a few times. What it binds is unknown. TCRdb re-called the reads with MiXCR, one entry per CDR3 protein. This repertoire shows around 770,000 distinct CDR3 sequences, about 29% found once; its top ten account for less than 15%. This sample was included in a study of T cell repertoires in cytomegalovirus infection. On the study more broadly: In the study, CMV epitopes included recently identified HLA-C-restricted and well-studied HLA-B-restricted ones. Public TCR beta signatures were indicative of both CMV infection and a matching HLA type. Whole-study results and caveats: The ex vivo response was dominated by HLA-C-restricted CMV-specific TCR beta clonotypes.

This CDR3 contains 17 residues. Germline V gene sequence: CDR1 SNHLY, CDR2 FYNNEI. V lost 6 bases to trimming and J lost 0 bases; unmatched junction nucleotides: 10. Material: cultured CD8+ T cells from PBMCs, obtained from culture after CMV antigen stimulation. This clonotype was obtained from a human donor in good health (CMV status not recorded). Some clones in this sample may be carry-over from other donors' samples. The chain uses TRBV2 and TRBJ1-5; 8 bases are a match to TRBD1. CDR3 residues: CASRGDRGQYSNQPQHF. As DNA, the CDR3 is TGTGCCAGCAGGGGCGACAGGGGCCAATATAGCAATCAGCCCCAGCATTTT.